The 32 T cell receptor beta chains reported below all come from one sample, sequenced in a study of tumor-infiltrating lymphocytes in primary liver carcinoma. Without any cell sorting, roughly 18-30 mg of bulk tissue yielded co-extracted RNA and DNA. TCR beta cDNA came from about 0.55 ug total RNA, primed with a constant-region primer. A slightly modified ARM-PCR protocol with three nested multiplex PCR rounds produced these TCR beta libraries. The first two PCR rounds, nine to ten cycles each, used TRBV1-TRBV30 forward primers and a C-beta reverse primer. One entry per CDR3 protein, called by TCRdb with MiXCR from the multiplex PCR reads. The sample holds about 200,000 distinct CDR3 sequences; 70% to 90% are singletons and the top ten take 15% to 20%. The source material was tumor tissue from primary liver carcinoma. These receptor sequences come from a man aged 40-49 years with primary liver carcinoma and hepatitis B virus infection.

With regard to this clonotype: This CDR3 is missing its conserved last phenylalanine or tryptophan, likely due to a read error. The V and J genes are TRBV6-2 or TRBV6-3 and TRBJ2-7; D is possibly TRBD2 (5 bases). CDR1 and CDR2 (germline): MNHEY, SVGEGT. The CDR3 totals 11 residues. Trimming removed 11 bases from V and 4 bases from J, with 12 bases in between. CDR3 protein: CALSAGYEQYI. Written as DNA, the CDR3 is TGTGCCCTTAGCGCCGGTTACGAGCAGTACATC.

V usage is TRBV5-5 and J usage is TRBJ2-7; D gene uncertain. CDR1 SGHKS and CDR2 YYEKEE come from the germline V gene (reference sequence). The CDR3 totals 16 residues. V was shortened by 3 bases and J by 3 bases, with 19 bases between the two germline ends. This chain's CDR3 is CASSSTQTEANYEQYF. Written as DNA, the CDR3 is TGTGCCAGCAGCTCGACACAGACCGAGGCGAACTACGAGCAGTACTTC. Filled out from reference TRBV5-5 and TRBJ2-7, the complete variable domain reads DAGVTQSPTHLIKTRGQQVTLRCSPISGHKSVSWYQQVLGQGPQFIFQYYEKEERGRGNFPDRFSARQFPNYSSELNVNALLLGDSALYLCASSSTQTEANYEQYFGPGTRLTVT.

Concerning this clonotype: An end of the junction differs from the germline gene, which may be a read error. The rearrangement joins TRBV14 to TRBJ2-1; TRBD2 aligns across 8 bases. Germline V lookup: CDR1 SGHDN, CDR2 FVKESK. CDR3 length: 16 amino acids. CDR3 DNA: TGTGTCAGCAATGCCGTAGCGGGATGGATAAACAATGAGCAGTTCTTC. It encodes CVSNAVAGWINNEQFF. The full variable domain, completed using reference TRBV14 and TRBJ2-1, is EAGVTQFPSHSVIEKGQTVTLRCDPISGHDNLYWYRRVMGKEIKFLLHFVKESKQDESGMPNNRFLAERTGGTYSTLKVQPAELEDSGVYFCVSNAVAGWINNEQFFGPGTRLTVL.

Details on this clonotype: At one end, the junction sequence differs from germline, possibly due to a read error. The J gene is TRBJ1-1, the V gene TRBV12-3 or TRBV12-4; D is unclear. The CDR3 covers 12 residues. In DNA form, the CDR3 reads TGTGTCAGCAGTTGGTGGAACACTGAAGCTTTCTTT. Protein product: CVSSWWNTEAFF.

The V and J genes are TRBV11-3 and TRBJ2-1; unclear D gene. The V and J ends lost 1 base and 13 bases respectively, with 17 bases between them. Germline V lookup: CDR1 SGHNT, CDR2 YENEEA. This CDR3 contains 14 residues. The CDR3 loop reads CASSLGVSNTEQFF. In nucleotides, the CDR3 is TGTGCCAGCAGCTTAGGGGTCAGCAATACTGAACAGTTCTTC. The full variable domain, with the rest looked up from reference TRBV11-3 and TRBJ2-1, is EAGVVQSPRYKIIEKKQPVAFWCNPISGHNTLYWYLQNLGQGPELLIRYENEEAVDDSQLPKDRFSAERLKGVDSTLKIQPAELGDSAVYLCASSLGVSNTEQFFGPGTRLTVL.

About this clonotype: This likely comes from a read error, as the CDR3 has no conserved phenylalanine or tryptophan at its end. The limits of the CDR3 on the DNA are not certain, so only TCRdb's listed CDR3 is given. This rearrangement joins TRBV5-1 to TRBJ2-7; the DNA was not compared with TRBD1, the D call given in the table. The CDR3 has 14 amino acids, counting both end residues. Germline CDR1 is SGHRS and CDR2 is YFSETQ. The CDR3: CASSLARGESEQYS.

On this clonotype itself: A much larger clone differs from this one at a single base, so this may be a read error. CDR3 sequence reads: CASSLAPWLPSSYNEQFF. CDR3 coding DNA: TGTGCCAGCAGCTTAGCCCCATGGCTGCCGAGCTCCTACAATGAGCAGTTCTTC. The J gene is TRBJ2-1, the V gene TRBV7-9; D gene uncertain. CDR3 length: 18 amino acids. Trimming took off 0 bases at V and 0 bases at J, with 15 bases between the two ends. Germline V CDR1 and CDR2: SEHNR, FQNEAQ (reference sequence).

The rearrangement links TRBV29-1 to TRBJ1-2; perhaps TRBD1 as D (5 bases). V dropped 7 bases and J dropped 8 bases, with 11 bases sitting between them. Germline CDR1 is SQVTM and CDR2 is ANQGSEA. CDR3 size: 10 residues. CDR3 residues: CSALGGGYTF. The CDR3 bases are TGCAGCGCCCTGGGGGGGGGCTACACCTTC.

This clonotype was counted only a few times. One end of the junction does not line up with germline, which may come from a read error. The CDR3 loop reads CASSGIRGEQFF. CDR3 sequence (DNA): TGTGCCAGTAGCGGGATCCGGGGTGAGCAGTTTTTC. The chain combines TRBV19 with TRBJ2-1; maybe TRBD2 (5 bases). This CDR3 contains 12 residues. Germline assignment: CDR1 LNHDA and CDR2 SQIVND (reference sequence).

This chain joins TRBV29-1 and TRBJ2-2; 8 positions agree with TRBD1. The CDR3 has 14 residues. After removal of 7 bases from V and 3 bases from J, the junction contained 7 bases not matched to a gene. CDR1 and CDR2 from the germline V gene are SQVTM and ANQGSEA. The CDR3 reads CSADRQGYTGELFF. CDR3 bases: TGCAGCGCTGATAGACAGGGGTACACCGGGGAGCTGTTTTTT.

With regard to this clonotype: The junction does not match germline at one end; this may be a read error. The chain carries TRBV28 and TRBJ2-2, with D perhaps matching TRBD1 or TRBD2 (6 bases each). CDR3 length: 17 residues. Looked up from germline, CDR1 is MDHEN and CDR2 is SYDVKM. The CDR3 coding sequence is TGTGCCAGGAGTTCTCTAGGGGGGATGATTAACACCGGGGAGCTGTTTTTT. Translated: CARSSLGGMINTGELFF.

The V and J genes are TRBV28 and TRBJ2-6; perhaps D is TRBD1 or TRBD2 (6 bases each). CDR1 and CDR2 (germline): MDHEN, SYDVKM. This CDR3 contains 19 residues. Trimming left V 7 bases short and J 0 bases short, with 22 bases between. DNA of the CDR3: TGTGCCAGCATTACACCGGGACAACTGGACTACTCTGGGGCCAACGTCCTGACTTTC. Amino acid sequence: CASITPGQLDYSGANVLTF.

In regard to this clonotype: At one end the junction does not follow the germline gene, possibly because of a read error. The J gene is TRBJ2-7, the V gene TRBV11-3, with a tentative D call TRBD1 (5 bases). CDR3 length: 13 amino acids. Germline V CDR1 and CDR2: SGHNT, YENEEA. CDR3 nucleotides: TGTCCCAGCAGCTTAGGGGCGTCTTACGAGCAGTATTTC. This translates into CPSSLGASYEQYF.

On this clonotype itself: The junction departs from germline at one end; a sequencing error may be responsible. V usage is TRBV4-3 and J usage is TRBJ2-2; D remains ambiguous. CDR1 and CDR2 from the germline V gene are LGHNA and YSLEER. The CDR3 runs to 13 residues. CDR3 nucleotide sequence: TGCACCAGCAGCCCCCAACGCATCGAGGAGCTGTTTTTT. It translates to CTSSPQRIEELFF.

Details on this clonotype: The junction differs from germline at one of its ends, possibly a read error. The chain joins TRBV12-3 or TRBV12-4 to TRBJ1-1; D is uncertain. The CDR3 has 14 amino acids. For the CDR3, the DNA is TGTGCCAACAGTCCGAATATGGAGCACACTGAAGCTTTCTTT. It translates to CANSPNMEHTEAFF.

This clonotype was counted between two and nine times. One junction end does not reproduce the germline sequence, and a read error may be involved. The V call is TRBV4-2, the J call TRBJ2-1, with 7 bases matching TRBD2. Germline CDR1 LGHNA, CDR2 YNFKEQ. CDR3 length: 16 amino acids. The CDR3 reads CASSHESSGNYNGQFF. The CDR3 region has the DNA TGTGCCAGCAGTCACGAGAGCAGCGGGAACTACAATGGGCAGTTCTTC.

The genes are TRBV29-1 and TRBJ1-2; a possible D gene is TRBD1 (5 bases). Germline V gene data show CDR1 as SQVTM and CDR2 as ANQGSEA. The V end lost 2 bases, the J end lost 4 bases, and 11 bases lay between the germline ends. The CDR3 runs 13 residues. The CDR3 loop is CSVEPPGGYGYTF. The CDR3 DNA sequence: TGCAGCGTTGAACCCCCCGGGGGCTATGGCTACACCTTC.

Points on this clonotype: An end of the junction does not agree with germline; a read error may underlie this. The chain couples TRBV28 to TRBJ2-4; D call uncertain. Per the germline V gene, CDR1 is MDHEN and CDR2 is SYDVKM. This CDR3 is 11 amino acids long. The CDR3 DNA reads as TGTGCCAGCAGTTCGGTACTTATTCAGCGCTTC. Translating gives CASSSVLIQRF.

A remark on this clonotype: An end of the junction differs from the germline gene, which may be a read error. This chain links TRBV4-1 with TRBJ2-3; D ambiguous. CDR3 length: 12 amino acids. Germline lookup yields CDR1 MGHRA and CDR2 YSYEKL. CDR3 sequence reads: CASSHQSNTQNF. Here the CDR3 DNA reads TGCGCCAGCAGCCACCAGTCAAATACGCAGAATTTT.

In regard to this clonotype: A much larger clone sits a single nucleotide away, making a read error possible. The chain has TRBV7-9 and TRBJ2-7; 7 positions agree with TRBD1. The CDR3 loop spans 17 amino acids. The germline CDR1 and CDR2 sequences are SEHNR and FQNEAQ (reference sequence). CDR3 sequence (DNA): TGTACCAGCAGCTTACCCCACTTAATGGGACAGCCCTACGAGCAGTACTTC. This encodes CTSSLPHLMGQPYEQYF. Based on the CDR3 plus reference TRBV7-9 and TRBJ2-7, the full variable domain is DTGVSQNPRHKITKRGQNVTFRCDPISEHNRLYWYRQTLGQGPEFLTYFQNEAQLEKSRLLSDRFSAERPKGSFSTLEIQRTEQGDSAMYLCTSSLPHLMGQPYEQYFGPGTRLTVT.

As regards this clonotype: This may stem from a read error, because a much larger clone lies one nucleotide away. This chain joins TRBV6-1 and TRBJ1-5; D remains ambiguous. The germline gives CDR1 MNHNS, CDR2 SASEGT. V lost 6 bases and J lost 2, with 8 bases in between. This CDR3 has 13 amino acids. CDR3 sequence (DNA): TGTGCCAGCAGCCACGACGGCAATCAGCCCCAGCATTTT. Protein: CASSHDGNQPQHF.

Worth noting for this clonotype: It may be a read error: a sequence one base away is much more abundant. The chain is built from TRBV11-2 and TRBJ2-3; 8 bases match TRBD2. V gave up 5 bases and J gave up 6 bases; unmatched junction bases: 10. The CDR3 is 15 residues long. Germline V CDR1 and CDR2: SGHAT, FQNNGV. Here the CDR3 reads CASSQRWTGGDTQYF. In DNA form, the CDR3 reads TGTGCCAGCAGCCAACGGTGGACGGGGGGGGATACGCAGTATTTT.

Comment on this clonotype: Germline is not matched at one junction end, which may reflect a read error. This sequence joins TRBV18 and TRBJ2-3, with D possibly TRBD2 on 5 matching bases. The CDR3 is 13 residues long. Germline V lookup: CDR1 KGHSH, CDR2 LQKENI. In DNA form, the CDR3 reads TGTGCCAGGTCACCCATAGCGTTGGATACGCAGTATTTC. Its protein product is CARSPIALDTQYF.

A note on this clonotype: The junction differs from germline at one of its ends, possibly a read error. This chain connects TRBV4-2 to TRBJ1-2; perhaps TRBD1 as D (5 bases). This CDR3 spans 11 amino acids. Per germline, CDR1 LGHNA and CDR2 YNFKEQ. This CDR3 is CPSNQTEGYTF. The CDR3 DNA reads TGTCCCAGCAACCAGACAGAGGGCTACACCTTC.

Comment on this clonotype: At one end, the junction sequence differs from germline, possibly due to a read error. This chain connects TRBV6-2 or TRBV6-3 to TRBJ2-7; unclear D gene. This CDR3 spans 13 amino acids. The germline gives CDR1 MNHEY, CDR2 SVGEGT. CDR3: CASGYKVPYEQCF. The CDR3 coding sequence is TGTGCCAGCGGTTACAAGGTACCCTACGAGCAGTGCTTC.

This clonotype has a handful of counts. One junction end disagrees with the germline gene, perhaps due to a read error. This chain connects TRBV11-1 to TRBJ2-3; D possibly matches TRBD1 or TRBD2 (5 bases each). The germline CDR1 and CDR2 sequences are SGHAT and FQDESV (reference sequence). The CDR3 has 19 amino acids. The CDR3 coding sequence is TGTGCTAGCAGCTCTGGGGGAAGCTCTATTGGAGCCCGCACAGATACGCGGTATTTT. Translating gives CASSSGGSSIGARTDTRYF. The variable domain in full, completed from reference TRBV11-1 and TRBJ2-3, reads EAEVAQSPRYKITEKSQAVAFWCDPISGHATLYWYRQILGQGPELLVQFQDESVVDDSQLPKDRFSAERLKGVDSTLKIQPAELGDSAMYLCASSSGGSSIGARTDTRYFGPGTRLTVL.

On this clonotype itself: At one boundary the junction diverges from the germline segment, which might be a read error. The chain recombines TRBV29-1 with TRBJ2-5; 8 bases line up with TRBD2. Germline values: CDR1 SQVTM, CDR2 ANQGSEA. The CDR3 is made up of 15 amino acids. CDR3: CGVGGTRGSRETQYF. The CDR3 DNA reads as TGCGGCGTTGGTGGGACTAGAGGGAGTAGGGAGACCCAATACTTC. Together with reference TRBV29-1 and TRBJ2-5, the CDR3 gives the full variable domain: SAVISQKPSRDICQRGTSLTIQCQVDSQVTMMFWYRQQPGQSLTLIATANQGSEATYESGFVIDKFPISRPNLTFSTLTVSNMSPEDSSIYLCGVGGTRGSRETQYFGPGTRLLVL.

On this clonotype itself: Mismatch with germline at one junction end may stem from a read error. The V call is TRBV5-1, the J call TRBJ2-3; no clear D. CDR1 and CDR2 from the germline V gene are SGHRS and YFSETQ. The CDR3 runs to 16 residues. CDR3 sequence (DNA): TGCGCCAGCAGGTTGAACGGCCGTGCCAGTACAGATGCGCAGTATTTT. It translates to CASRLNGRASTDAQYF.

This clonotype appeared once. V and J are TRBV7-6 and TRBJ2-1; 11 bases are a match to TRBD2. The CDR3 length is 17 residues. Germline values: CDR1 SGHVS, CDR2 FNYEAQ. J gave up 5 bases and V 4 bases, and 10 bases lay outside the gene matches. CDR3 DNA: TGTGCCAGCAGCTCCAACGCGTCACTAGCGGGAGACAATGAGCAGTTCTTC. It yields the protein CASSSNASLAGDNEQFF.

This clonotype was seen repeatedly, ten times or more. V and J are TRBV5-5 and TRBJ1-5, with D possibly being TRBD1 (6 bases). V was pared by 3 bases and J by 5 bases, with 15 bases between. The CDR3 is made up of 15 amino acids. Germline-derived CDR1 and CDR2 are SGHKS and YYEKEE (reference sequence). DNA for the CDR3: TGTGCCAGCAGCTCCTTGGACAGCCCCGATCAGCCCCAGCATTTT. It specifies CASSSLDSPDQPQHF.

This clonotype was recorded at least ten times. The V call is TRBV28, the J call TRBJ2-1; 10 nucleotides line up with TRBD2. This CDR3 comprises 15 residues. V shed 2 bases, J shed 6 bases, and the junction held 4 bases outside the gene matches. Per germline, CDR1 MDHEN and CDR2 SYDVKM. Written as DNA, the CDR3 is TGTGCCAGCAGTTTAGGGCTAGCGGGAGTCAATGAGCAGTTCTTC. Protein sequence: CASSLGLAGVNEQFF.

About this clonotype itself: At one boundary the junction diverges from the germline segment, which might be a read error. The chain joins TRBV6-6 to TRBJ1-1; TRBD1 matches 8 bases. The CDR3 consists of 13 residues. Germline V CDR1 and CDR2: MNHNY, SVGAGI (reference sequence). The chain's CDR3 is CATSTGGTTDAFF. The CDR3 nucleotides read TGTGCCACCAGCACAGGGGGAACTACTGATGCTTTCTTT.